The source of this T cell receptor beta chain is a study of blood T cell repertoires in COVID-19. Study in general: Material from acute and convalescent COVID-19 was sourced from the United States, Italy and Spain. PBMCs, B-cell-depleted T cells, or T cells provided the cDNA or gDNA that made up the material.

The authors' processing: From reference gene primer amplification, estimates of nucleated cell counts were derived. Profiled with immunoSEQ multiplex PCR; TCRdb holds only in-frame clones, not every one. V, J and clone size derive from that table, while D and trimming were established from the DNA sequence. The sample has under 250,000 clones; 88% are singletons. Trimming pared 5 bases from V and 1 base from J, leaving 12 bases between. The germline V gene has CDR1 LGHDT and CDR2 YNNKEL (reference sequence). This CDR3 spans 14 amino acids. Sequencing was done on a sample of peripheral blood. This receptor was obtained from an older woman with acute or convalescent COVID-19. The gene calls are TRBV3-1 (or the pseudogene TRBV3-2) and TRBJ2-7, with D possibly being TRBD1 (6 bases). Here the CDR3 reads CASSLLGQSYEQYF. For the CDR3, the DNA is TGTGCCAGCAGCTTATTAGGACAGTCCTACGAGCAGTACTTC.